The rows below give T cell receptor beta chains drawn from one sample of a study of shared clonotypes between healthy human individuals. Data came from immunoSEQ multiplex PCR; TCRdb stores just in-frame clones and leaves some out. Here the sample spans some 2,500,000 clones, about nine tenths being singletons. Sequencing was done on a sample of naive CD4+ T cells from PBMCs. Source of these receptors: a man in his late teens or twenties in good health. Some clones in this sample may be carry-over from other donors' samples. CDR3s include the opening cysteine and the closing phenylalanine or tryptophan. A D gene is named only where the DNA matches it firmly. Expanded clones get a size class; other rows say once, few or many, or leave the size out.

TRBD2	-	TRBJ2-1	TRBV11-3	TGTGCCAGCAGCCCCGGGACTAGCGGGGGGGAGCAGTTCTTC	CASSPGTSGGEQFF
TRBD1	-	TRBJ2-3	TRBV7-6	TGTGCCAGCAGCTTAGGAGTGGACAGGAGCACAGATACGCAGTATTTT	CASSLGVDRSTDTQYF
-	-	TRBJ2-3	TRBV29-1	TGCAGCGTTCGTCGGATTCTCACAGATACGCAGTATTTT	CSVRRILTDTQYF
TRBD1	-	TRBJ1-4	TRBV6-6	TGTGCCAGCAGGAGTAGACAGGGGGCATTAGAAAAACTGTTTTTT	CASRSRQGALEKLFF
-	-	TRBJ2-6	TRBV27	TGTGCCAGCAGTCTTAATAGGGCCAACGTCCTGACTTTC	CASSLNRANVLTF
-	-	TRBJ1-5	TRBV19	TGTGCCAGTGGGGGAAGGAGCAGCTATAGCAATCAGCCCCAGCATTTT	CASGGRSSYSNQPQHF
-	-	TRBJ2-1	TRBV5-4	TGTGCCAGCAGCTTGGCCTCCTACAATGAGCAGTTCTTC	CASSLASYNEQFF
TRBD2	-	TRBJ2-7	TRBV9	TGTGCCAGCAGCGTCGCCCCCGGCATTAGCGGGTACGAGCAGTACTTC	CASSVAPGISGYEQYF
-	-	TRBJ2-3	TRBV7-3	TGTGCCAGCAGCCCCCCTGACACAGATACGCAGTATTTT	CASSPPDTDTQYF
-	-	TRBJ1-1	TRBV5-1	TGCGCCAGCAGCCTGCTACAGGGCGTGAACACTGAAGCTTTCTTT	CASSLLQGVNTEAFF
-	-	TRBJ2-6	TRBV5-4	TGTGCCAGCAGCTTGATAGACTCTGGGGCCAACGTCCTGACTTTC	CASSLIDSGANVLTF
-	-	TRBJ2-5	TRBV29-1	TGCAGCGTCTCCGGGACTTCACAAGAGACCCAGTACTTC	CSVSGTSQETQYF
TRBD2	once	TRBJ2-5	TRBV18	TGTGCCAGCTCCCGAATTACGGCGCCGGGACTAGCGGGAGATGGGGAGACCCAGTACTTC	CASSRITAPGLAGDGETQYF
-	-	TRBJ1-2	TRBV18	TGTGCCAGCTCACCGGAAAGGAGAGCTAACTATGGCTACACCTTC	CASSPERRANYGYTF
-	-	TRBJ2-5	TRBV12-5	TGTGCTAGTGGCCGGAGGGGCTGGGAGACCCAGTACTTC	CASGRRGWETQYF
TRBD1	-	TRBJ2-1	TRBV28	TGTGCCAGCAGATACAGGGGGCCAGAGCAGTTCTTC	CASRYRGPEQFF
-	-	TRBJ1-1	TRBV9	TGTGCCAGCAGCCGGGACACAAACACTGAAGCTTTCTTT	CASSRDTNTEAFF
-	-	TRBJ1-3	TRBV7-3	TGTGCCAGCAGCTTATTGGGCCGGACAGCTGGAAACACCATATATTTT	CASSLLGRTAGNTIYF
-	-	TRBJ2-2	TRBV11-3	TGTGCCAGCAGCTTCTTGGGGGGAGGTAACACCGGGGAGCTGTTTTTT	CASSFLGGGNTGELFF
-	once	TRBJ1-3	TRBV18	TGTGCCAGCTCAGGGGACACCTCTGGAAACACCATATATTTT	CASSGDTSGNTIYF
-	once	TRBJ2-5	TRBV30	TGTGCCTGGACGTCCTCTAGCCGGTTTGACTTC	CAWTSSSRFDF
-	-	TRBJ2-1	TRBV27	TGTGCCAGCAGCAGTTTAGGGTCGGACAATGAGCAGTTCTTC	CASSSLGSDNEQFF
TRBD1	-	TRBJ2-7	TRBV29-1	TGCAGCGTTACCCCAACAGGGGGCTCCTACGAGCAGTACTTC	CSVTPTGGSYEQYF
-	once	TRBJ2-3	TRBV4-3	TGCGCCAGCAGCCAAGACTTCTTCGACAGCACAGATACGCAGTATTTT	CASSQDFFDSTDTQYF
-	-	TRBJ2-3	TRBV7-9	TGTGCCAGCAGCTTACGGACGCGGGGCACTAGCACAGATACGCAGTATTTT	CASSLRTRGTSTDTQYF
TRBD2	-	TRBJ2-1	TRBV7-2	TGTGCCAGCAGACAGGGACTAGCGGGTCACTACAATGAGCAGTTCTTC	CASRQGLAGHYNEQFF
TRBD2	-	TRBJ2-5	TRBV10-3	TGTGCCATCAGTGAGTCGTCGGCGGGAGCAAGGGAGACCCAGTACTTC	CAISESSAGARETQYF
-	-	TRBJ2-1	TRBV2	TGTGCCAGCAGTGAGTACCCCAGCTCCTACAATGAGCAGTTCTTC	CASSEYPSSYNEQFF
-	-	TRBJ2-7	TRBV5-1	TGCGCCAGCAGCTTGGGACAGGGAGGTGGGCAGTACTTC	CASSLGQGGGQYF
TRBD2	-	TRBJ2-7	TRBV6-4	TGTGCCACCGGGTCCCAAGCGGGACTTACTCCAACCTACGAGCAGTACTTC	CATGSQAGLTPTYEQYF
-	-	TRBJ1-2	TRBV25-1	TGTGCCAGCAGTGAATCTTTCAGGATCAGGGGAGACTATGGCTACACCTTC	CASSESFRIRGDYGYTF
-	-	TRBJ2-1	TRBV9	TGTGCCAGCAGCACTCGCGTCGATGAGCAGTTCTTC	CASSTRVDEQFF
-	-	TRBJ2-5	TRBV12-5	TGTGCTAGCGGGAGCCAAGAGACCCAGTACTTC	CASGSQETQYF
-	-	TRBJ1-1	TRBV14	TGTGCCAGCAGCCCTTCTTTGTTTGACACTGAAGCTTTCTTT	CASSPSLFDTEAFF
TRBD1	-	TRBJ2-7	TRBV7-2	TGTGCCAGCAGCCCGGCGACAGGGGGCTACGAGCAGTACTTC	CASSPATGGYEQYF
-	-	TRBJ1-1	TRBV2	TGTGCCAGCAGTGTCGCAGGGTCCGACACTGAAGCTTTCTTT	CASSVAGSDTEAFF
TRBD1	-	TRBJ2-1	TRBV5-6	TGTGCCAGCAGCTACTTTTATACACAGGGGAGGCAGTTCTTC	CASSYFYTQGRQFF
TRBD1	-	TRBJ2-7	TRBV4-1	TGCGCCAGCAGCCAATGGGACAGGGGCTACGAGCAGTACTTC	CASSQWDRGYEQYF
TRBD1	once	TRBJ1-1	TRBV7-2	TGTGCCAGCAGCGCCCGACAGGGGGCTTGGACTGAAGCTTTCTTT	CASSARQGAWTEAFF
-	few	TRBJ1-2	TRBV7-8	TGTGCCACCGGGACAACCTATGGCTACACCTTC	CATGTTYGYTF
-	-	TRBJ1-1	TRBV5-1	TGCGCCAGCAGCCGTGGGGACGCGGGTGACACTGAAGCTTTCTTT	CASSRGDAGDTEAFF
-	-	TRBJ2-1	TRBV30	TGTGCCTGGCGCTCTATCCGGGGCCGGGGGAATGAGCAGTTCTTC	CAWRSIRGRGNEQFF
TRBD1	-	TRBJ2-7	TRBV4-3	TGCGCCAGCAGCCAAGAATTGACAGGGGATTCTACGTACGAGCAGTACTTC	CASSQELTGDSTYEQYF
-	-	TRBJ1-2	TRBV28	TGTGCCAGCAGTCCTAACAGGGAAAACTATGGCTACACCTTC	CASSPNRENYGYTF
-	-	TRBJ2-4	TRBV4-1	TGCGCCAGCAGCCAAGAATGGAGGCTAGCCAAAAACATTCAGTACTTC	CASSQEWRLAKNIQYF
-	-	TRBJ2-1	TRBV27	TGTGCCAGCAGCGTAACACAGTACAATGAGCAGTTCTTC	CASSVTQYNEQFF
-	few	TRBJ1-1	TRBV20-1	TGCAGTGTGCAGCAGAACACTGAAGCTTTCTTT	CSVQQNTEAFF
TRBD2	-	TRBJ2-3	TRBV2	TGTGCCAGCAGTGAGTCGGGGGGTAGCACAGATACGCAGTATTTT	CASSESGGSTDTQYF